These T cell receptor beta chains were read from a single sample in a study of coeliac disease. Here immunoSEQ multiplex PCR was the method, and the copy in TCRdb shows in-frame clones only, minus some. The sample has approximately 3,800 clones; roughly 68% are singletons. Sequenced input: intraepithelial lymphocytes from the gut. The receptors were gathered from an older woman with active celiac disease. Both conserved end residues are part of each CDR3. The D gene is left open where the match is weak. For some rows the clone size is stated as once, few or many, or as a class when expanded; others skip it.

TRBV28	TRBJ1-6	.	.	TGTGCCAGCAGACAACGAGGATTTCAGAATTCACCCCTCCACTTT	CASRQRGFQNSPLHF
TRBV4-2	TRBJ1-5	.	few	TGTGCCAGCAGCCAAGAAGGTCAAGGGGCAAATCAGCCCCAGCATTTT	CASSQEGQGANQPQHF
TRBV7-3	TRBJ2-3	.	.	TGTGCCAGCAGCTTAGGGGGGGCTTCTGCAGATACGCAGTATTTT	CASSLGGASADTQYF
TRBV7-6	TRBJ2-1	TRBD1	.	TGTGCCAGCAGCCACCGGGACAGGATGTACAATGAGCAGTTCTTC	CASSHRDRMYNEQFF
TRBV19	TRBJ2-5	.	few	TGTGCCAGTAGTATAGGGGGGGTGGAGACCCAGTACTTC	CASSIGGVETQYF
TRBV29-1	TRBJ1-2	.	.	TGCAGCGCTGGGGACATTCCTGGCTACACCTTC	CSAGDIPGYTF
TRBV30	TRBJ1-3	.	few	TGTGCCTGGAGTACCGGGGGCTCTGGAAACACCATATATTTT	CAWSTGGSGNTIYF
TRBV27	TRBJ1-6	TRBD1	.	TGTGCCAGCAGTGGGCCGGGACAGGGGTATTCACCCCTCCACTTT	CASSGPGQGYSPLHF
TRBV13	TRBJ2-5	TRBD2	.	TGTGCCAGCACTACAAGGGGAGGGGAGGAGACCCAGTACTTC	CASTTRGGEETQYF
TRBV19	TRBJ1-1	.	once	TGTGCCTGGGAGAGTATGCCTGAAGCTTTCTTT	CAWESMPEAFF
TRBV7-2	TRBJ1-6	.	few	TGTGCCAGCAGCTCCAGTCACATGGGGGGAAATCCTTATAATTCACCCCTCCACTTT	CASSSSHMGGNPYNSPLHF
TRBV27	TRBJ1-1	TRBD1	few	TGTGCCAGCAGTTTAGTGGGGCCGGGACAGGGGACCACTGAAGCTTTCTTT	CASSLVGPGQGTTEAFF
TRBV11-2	TRBJ2-2	.	.	TGTGCCAGCAGCTTTACAGCTTTGAACACCGGGGAGCTGTTTTTT	CASSFTALNTGELFF
TRBV5-6	TRBJ1-6	.	.	TGTGCCAGCAGCCCGGGTGCACCCTATAATTCACCCCTCCACTTT	CASSPGAPYNSPLHF
TRBV27	TRBJ2-7	TRBD1	.	TGTGCCAGCAGTTTATCATCTGTGTATGGGACAGGGGGCCACTACGAGCAGTACTTC	CASSLSSVYGTGGHYEQYF
TRBV11-2	TRBJ1-5	.	.	TGTGCCAGCAGCGCATGGGGAGGGAGTCAGCCCCAGCATTTT	CASSAWGGSQPQHF
TRBV27	TRBJ2-7	.	.	TGTGCCAGCGGGGAGTCACGTGTCGAGCAGTACTTC	CASGESRVEQYF
TRBV18	TRBJ2-7	.	.	TGTGCCAGCTCACCGGTCCAGACAGGAGCAGGTTCGGGAGAGCAGTACTTC	CASSPVQTGAGSGEQYF
TRBV15	TRBJ2-5	TRBD1	.	TGTGCCACCAGCAGAGAGGCAGGGGGCCAAGAGACCCAGTACTTC	CATSREAGGQETQYF
TRBV5-6	TRBJ2-3	TRBD2	.	TGTGCCAGCAGCTTGACTAGCGGGGTCACAGATACGCAGTATTTT	CASSLTSGVTDTQYF
TRBV30	TRBJ2-7	.	.	TGTGCCTGGAGTGGGAGGGAAATCGGGTTGTCCTACGAGCAGTACTTC	CAWSGREIGLSYEQYF
TRBV20-1	TRBJ2-1	TRBD1	few	TGCAGTGCTACCCCCGGGACAGGGCAGTTCTTC	CSATPGTGQFF
TRBV6-5	TRBJ1-4	TRBD1	.	TGTGCCAGCAGTTACTCGACAGGGGAGGCAAAACTGTTTTTT	CASSYSTGEAKLFF
TRBV27	TRBJ2-3	.	.	TGTGCCAGCAGTTTTACTTACACAGATACGCAGTATTTT	CASSFTYTDTQYF
TRBV15	TRBJ1-1	TRBD1	.	TGTGCCACCAGCAGACCCAGGACAGGGACGAACACTGAAGCTTTCTTT	CATSRPRTGTNTEAFF
TRBV15	TRBJ1-2	TRBD1	once	TGTGCCACCAGCAGGGACAGGGGAGGTGGTGGCTACACCTTC	CATSRDRGGGGYTF
TRBV7-2	TRBJ2-3	TRBD2	.	TGTGCCAGCAGCTTAGCGCCTAGCGGGAGGGCCATCGATACGCAGTATTTT	CASSLAPSGRAIDTQYF
TRBV6-6	TRBJ1-2	.	.	TGTGCCAGCAGTCCAGGGGCTAACTATGGCTACACCTTC	CASSPGANYGYTF
TRBV29-1	TRBJ1-1	.	.	TGCAGCGTTGCGATCCAGGCGCCTGAAGCTTTCTTT	CSVAIQAPEAFF
TRBV2	TRBJ1-5	.	.	TGTGCCAGCAGTGCCGGAGCTTATAGCAATCAGCCCCAGCATTTT	CASSAGAYSNQPQHF
TRBV9	TRBJ2-3	.	.	TGTGCCAGCAGCGTAGCCCCTACCACAGATACGCAGTATTTT	CASSVAPTTDTQYF
TRBV7-3	TRBJ2-2	.	.	TGTGCCAGCAGCCCTGGCCATACGAACACCGGGGAGCTGTTTTTT	CASSPGHTNTGELFF
TRBV7-3	TRBJ2-1	TRBD2	.	TGTGCCAGCAGCGCTTCTCCTCGCGGGGGGACCTACAATGAGCAGTTCTTC	CASSASPRGGTYNEQFF
TRBV15	TRBJ2-5	TRBD2	.	TGTGCCACCAGCAGAGGGAGGGGAGGGGAGACCCAGTACTTC	CATSRGRGGETQYF
TRBV7-2	TRBJ1-4	.	.	TGTGCCAGCAGCGCTAATGATGAAAAACTGTTTTTT	CASSANDEKLFF
TRBV7-9	TRBJ2-5	.	once	TGTGCCAGCAGCTTCGATGGGCTGGAGACCCAGTACTTC	CASSFDGLETQYF
TRBV29-1	TRBJ1-1	.	.	TGCAGCGTTGAAGTACTTACGAACACTGAAGCTTTCTTT	CSVEVLTNTEAFF
TRBV7-9	TRBJ1-1	TRBD1	.	TGTGCCAGCAGACGAGGACAGGGCGTAGCTTTCTTT	CASRRGQGVAFF
TRBV10-3	TRBJ2-7	.	.	TGTGCCATCAGCGACCCCGGACAGTCCTACGAGCAGTACTTC	CAISDPGQSYEQYF
TRBV5-1	TRBJ2-3	TRBD2	.	TGCGCCAGCAGCTTGACCGGGACTAGCGGGAGTAGGGCACAATTTTCGCAGTATTTT	CASSLTGTSGSRAQFSQYF
TRBV28	TRBJ2-7	TRBD2	few	TGTGCCAGCAGTTACACCGGCGGGAGTGGATACGAGCAGTACTTC	CASSYTGGSGYEQYF